The rows below give T cell receptor beta chains drawn from one sample of a study of resident and recirculating memory T cells in vitiligo. This table comes from immunoSEQ multiplex PCR, and its TCRdb copy is limited to in-frame clones, with some not included. The sample lists around 70,000 clones, approximately 90% occurring once. The sample taken for sequencing was blood. These receptors were obtained from a male donor with vitiligo. CDR3s include the opening cysteine and the closing phenylalanine or tryptophan. A D gene is named only where the DNA matches it firmly. The size entry is marked missing in some rows and otherwise reads once, few, many or a size class.

cdr3_length d_call clone_size j_call v_call cdr3_aa cdr3_nt
17 - - TRBJ2-2 TRBV7-2 CASSLGGFLPNTGELFF TGTGCCAGCAGCTTAGGAGGATTCCTCCCGAACACCGGGGAGCTGTTTTTT
19 - - TRBJ1-2 TRBV28 CASSGSFVVRGSHSYGYTF TGTGCCAGCAGTGGGTCTTTCGTCGTTCGGGGGAGTCATAGCTATGGCTACACCTTC
12 - - TRBJ2-1 TRBV29-1 CSVGTRFNEQFF TGCAGCGTGGGCACTAGGTTCAATGAGCAGTTCTTC
14 TRBD1 - TRBJ1-5 TRBV7-2 CASSSGTGPQPQHF TGTGCCAGCAGCTCCGGGACAGGGCCTCAGCCCCAGCATTTT
15 - - TRBJ1-2 TRBV2 CASSENLGGGYGYTF TGTGCCAGCAGTGAAAATTTGGGGGGTGGATATGGCTACACCTTC
14 - - TRBJ1-3 TRBV6-6 CASKDSSSGNTIYF TGTGCCAGCAAGGACAGTTCCTCTGGAAACACCATATATTTT
14 TRBD1 - TRBJ1-2 TRBV4-3 CASSPGDRGYGYTF TGCGCCAGCAGCCCAGGGGACAGGGGTTATGGCTACACCTTC
15 - - TRBJ1-2 TRBV5-4 CASSLGRTANYGYTF TGTGCCAGCAGCTTGGGAAGAACGGCTAACTATGGCTACACCTTC
13 - - TRBJ1-2 TRBV5-1 CASSGGGALGYTF TGCGCCAGCAGCGGTGGAGGGGCGCTTGGCTACACCTTC
12 TRBD2 - TRBJ2-1 TRBV6-1 CGSGGAIDEQFF TGCGGATCCGGGGGGGCCATCGATGAGCAGTTCTTC
18 TRBD2 - TRBJ2-3 TRBV7-2 CASSFSQAGGRSTDTQYF TGTGCCAGCAGCTTCTCTCAGGCGGGGGGGCGAAGCACAGATACGCAGTATTTT
17 - - TRBJ1-1 TRBV4-1 CASSQGQLQGRFTEAFF TGCGCCAGCAGCCAAGGACAACTACAGGGAAGGTTCACTGAAGCTTTCTTT
16 - - TRBJ2-7 TRBV28 CASSLQPRGGRDEQYF TGTGCCAGCAGTTTACAGCCCCGGGGAGGCAGGGACGAGCAGTACTTC
13 - - TRBJ2-3 TRBV19 CASSMTRTDTQYF TGTGCCAGTAGTATGACTCGCACAGATACGCAGTATTTT
14 TRBD2 - TRBJ2-3 TRBV5-4 CASSSSGSTDTQYF TGTGCCAGCAGCTCTAGCGGGAGCACAGATACGCAGTATTTT
15 - - TRBJ1-1 TRBV9 CASSETRVGHTEAFF TGTGCCAGCAGCGAAACCAGGGTAGGACACACTGAAGCTTTCTTT
16 - - TRBJ1-3 TRBV5-6 CASSWGGGASGNTIYF TGTGCCAGCAGCTGGGGCGGGGGGGCCTCTGGAAACACCATATATTTT
17 TRBD2 - TRBJ2-1 TRBV19 CASSKGKVSGGYNEQFF TGTGCCAGTAGTAAGGGGAAGGTTAGCGGGGGTTACAATGAGCAGTTCTTC
16 - - TRBJ2-7 TRBV7-2 CASSFRGAGHTDEQYF TGTGCCAGCAGCTTTCGGGGGGCGGGGCATACGGACGAGCAGTACTTC
13 - - TRBJ2-5 TRBV5-4 CASSFQGGETQYF TGTGCCAGCAGCTTCCAGGGGGGAGAGACCCAGTACTTC
14 - - TRBJ1-1 TRBV28 CASSFRTRDTEAFF TGTGCCAGCAGTTTCCGAACGAGGGATACTGAAGCTTTCTTT
17 TRBD1 - TRBJ2-2 TRBV15 CATSRGTGTGFTGELFF TGTGCCACCAGCAGGGGGACCGGGACAGGGTTCACCGGGGAGCTGTTTTTT
16 TRBD2 - TRBJ2-3 TRBV6-4 CASSKSGGAGTDTQYF TGTGCCAGCAGTAAATCGGGGGGAGCAGGCACAGATACGCAGTATTTT
12 TRBD1 - TRBJ2-7 TRBV27 CASIGQGDEQYF TGTGCCAGCATCGGACAGGGGGACGAGCAGTACTTC
15 - - TRBJ1-3 TRBV9 CASSVGQNSGNTIYF TGTGCCAGCAGCGTAGGACAGAACTCTGGAAACACCATATATTTT
15 - - TRBJ2-3 TRBV7-2 CASSSVGDPTDTQYF TGTGCCAGCAGCTCCGTCGGGGATCCCACAGATACGCAGTATTTT
16 TRBD1 - TRBJ1-1 TRBV18 CASSPGQGAPNTEAFF TGTGCCAGCTCGCCTGGACAGGGGGCGCCGAACACTGAAGCTTTCTTT
16 TRBD1 - TRBJ2-2 TRBV5-8 CASSLGDRVATGELFF TGTGCCAGCAGCTTGGGTGACAGGGTAGCGACCGGGGAGCTGTTTTTT
17 TRBD1 - TRBJ1-5 TRBV4-2 CASSQDTQGSGNQPQHF TGTGCCAGCAGCCAAGATACACAGGGGTCGGGCAATCAGCCCCAGCATTTT
18 - - TRBJ1-2 TRBV4-2 CASSQATPTGRRNYGYTF TGTGCCAGCAGCCAAGCCACACCTACAGGTCGAAGAAACTATGGCTACACCTTC
17 TRBD2 - TRBJ2-7 TRBV6-1 CASSVTMTRGGQHEQYF TGTGCCAGCAGTGTCACAATGACGCGGGGGGGCCAGCACGAGCAGTACTTC
14 - - TRBJ1-3 TRBV6-6 CAIAQGGSGNTIYF TGTGCCATCGCCCAGGGAGGCTCGGGAAACACCATATATTTT
15 - - TRBJ2-7 TRBV5-4 CASSSRAGRSYEQYF TGTGCCAGCAGCTCCCGCGCGGGGCGATCCTACGAGCAGTACTTC
14 - - TRBJ1-3 TRBV28 CASNRGSSGNTIYF TGTGCCAGCAATCGGGGGAGCTCTGGAAACACCATATATTTT
13 TRBD2 - TRBJ2-3 TRBV4-3 CASSGTSVDTQYF TGCGCCAGTAGCGGGACTAGCGTGGATACGCAGTATTTT
19 - - TRBJ2-3 TRBV1 CTSSQDIRAGGPSTDTQYF TGCACCAGCAGCCAAGATATTAGAGCGGGGGGGCCCAGCACAGATACGCAGTATTTT
15 TRBD1 - TRBJ2-3 TRBV5-1 CASSIGQGSRDTQYF TGCGCCAGCAGCATTGGACAGGGCAGCAGAGATACGCAGTATTTT
13 - - TRBJ1-1 TRBV5-1 CASSLGEKRVAFF TGCGCCAGCAGCTTGGGGGAGAAGCGGGTGGCTTTCTTT
12 - - TRBJ1-2 TRBV19 CASSMGRGGYTF TGTGCCAGTAGTATGGGGAGAGGTGGCTACACCTTC
15 - - TRBJ2-1 TRBV15 CATSEGLTQPNEQFF TGTGCCACCAGCGAGGGACTTACCCAACCCAATGAGCAGTTCTTC
14 - few TRBJ1-1 TRBV6-1 CASSEQGLNTEAFF TGTGCCAGCAGTGAACAGGGTCTGAACACTGAAGCTTTCTTT
15 - - TRBJ1-3 TRBV6-6 CASSPPGNSGNTIYF TGTGCCAGCAGTCCCCCGGGGAACTCCGGAAACACCATATATTTT